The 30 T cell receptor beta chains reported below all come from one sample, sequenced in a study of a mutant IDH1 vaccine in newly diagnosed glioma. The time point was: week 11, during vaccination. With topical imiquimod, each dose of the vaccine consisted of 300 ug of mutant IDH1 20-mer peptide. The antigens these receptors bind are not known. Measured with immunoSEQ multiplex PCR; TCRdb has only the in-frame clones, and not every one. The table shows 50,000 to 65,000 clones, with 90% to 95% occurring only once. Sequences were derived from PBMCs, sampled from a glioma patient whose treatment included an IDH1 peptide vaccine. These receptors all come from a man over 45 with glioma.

The CDR3 DNA is TGTGCCAGCAGCTTAGTTGGCCTCGAGCAGTACTTC. As protein: CASSLVGLEQYF. V and J are TRBV7-2 and TRBJ2-7, with D unresolved. The CDR3 covers 12 residues. Trimming cost V 1 base and J 6 bases, with 7 bases left between them. CDR1 and CDR2 (germline): SGHTA, FQGNSA.

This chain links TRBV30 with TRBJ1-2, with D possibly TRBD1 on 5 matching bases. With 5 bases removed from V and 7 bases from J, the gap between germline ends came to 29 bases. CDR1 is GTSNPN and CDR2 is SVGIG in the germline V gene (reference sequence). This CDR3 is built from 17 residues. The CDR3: CAWARGRDEDGAFGYTF. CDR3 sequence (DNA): TGTGCCTGGGCTCGGGGGAGGGATGAGGATGGGGCCTTTGGCTACACCTTC.

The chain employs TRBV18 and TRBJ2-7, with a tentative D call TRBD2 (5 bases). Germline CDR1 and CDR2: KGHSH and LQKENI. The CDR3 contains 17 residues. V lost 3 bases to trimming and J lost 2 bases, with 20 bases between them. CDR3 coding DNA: TGTGCCAGCTCACCGAATAGTCTAGTTACGGGGACCTACGAGCAGTACTTC. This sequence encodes CASSPNSLVTGTYEQYF.

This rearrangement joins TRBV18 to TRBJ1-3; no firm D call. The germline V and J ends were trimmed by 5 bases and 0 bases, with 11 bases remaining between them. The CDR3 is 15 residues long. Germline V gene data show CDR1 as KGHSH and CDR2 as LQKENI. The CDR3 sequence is CASSTSGHSGNTIYF. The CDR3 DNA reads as TGTGCCAGCTCAACCTCCGGGCACTCTGGAAACACCATATATTTT.

The CDR3, as DNA: TGTGCCACCAGCAGACAGAGGGCGGGGGGTAGGGGCTATGGCTACACCTTC. Its translation is CATSRQRAGGRGYGYTF. The chain recombines TRBV15 with TRBJ1-2; D possibly corresponds to TRBD1 (5 bases). CDR1 is LNHNV and CDR2 is YYDKDF in the germline V gene (reference sequence). The V end was cut by 2 bases, the J end by 4 bases, with 20 bases between. CDR3 length: 17 amino acids. Combining the CDR3 with reference TRBV15 and TRBJ1-2 gives the whole variable domain DAMVIQNPRYQVTQFGKPVTLSCSQTLNHNVMYWYQQKSSQAPKLLFHYYDKDFNNEADTPDNFQSRRPNTSFCFLDIRSPGLGDTAMYLCATSRQRAGGRGYGYTFGSGTRLTVV.

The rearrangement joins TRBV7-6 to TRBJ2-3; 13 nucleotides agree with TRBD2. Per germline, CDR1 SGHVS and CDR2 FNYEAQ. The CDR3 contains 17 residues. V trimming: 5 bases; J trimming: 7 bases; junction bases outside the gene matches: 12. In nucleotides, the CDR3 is TGTGCCAGCAGCATCAGGACTAGCGGGAGTACACCGAATACGCAGTATTTT. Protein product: CASSIRTSGSTPNTQYF.

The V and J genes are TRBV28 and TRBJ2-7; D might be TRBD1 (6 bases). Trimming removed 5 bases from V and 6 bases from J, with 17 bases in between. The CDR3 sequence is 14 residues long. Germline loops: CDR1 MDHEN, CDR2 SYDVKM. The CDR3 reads CASSNRVLPVEQYF. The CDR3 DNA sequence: TGTGCCAGCAGTAACAGGGTCCTCCCCGTCGAGCAGTACTTC.

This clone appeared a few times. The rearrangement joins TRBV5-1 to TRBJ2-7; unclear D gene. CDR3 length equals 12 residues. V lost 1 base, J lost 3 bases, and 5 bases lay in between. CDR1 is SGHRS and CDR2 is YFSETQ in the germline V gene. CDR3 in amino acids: CASSLSGYEQYF. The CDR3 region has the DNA TGCGCCAGCAGCTTGTCCGGCTACGAGCAGTACTTC. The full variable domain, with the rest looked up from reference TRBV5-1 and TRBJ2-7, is KAGVTQTPRYLIKTRGQQVTLSCSPISGHRSVSWYQQTPGQGLQFLFEYFSETQRNKGNFPGRFSGRQFSNSRSEMNVSTLELGDSALYLCASSLSGYEQYFGPGTRLTVT.

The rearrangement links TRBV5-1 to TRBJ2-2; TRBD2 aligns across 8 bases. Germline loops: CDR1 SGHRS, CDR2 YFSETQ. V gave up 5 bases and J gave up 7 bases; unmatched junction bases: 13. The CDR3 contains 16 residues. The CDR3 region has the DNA TGCGCCAGCAGTTCCACTAGCGGAAGAGGAGTCGGGGAGCTGTTTTTT. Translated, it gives CASSSTSGRGVGELFF. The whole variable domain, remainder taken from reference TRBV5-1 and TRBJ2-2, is KAGVTQTPRYLIKTRGQQVTLSCSPISGHRSVSWYQQTPGQGLQFLFEYFSETQRNKGNFPGRFSGRQFSNSRSEMNVSTLELGDSALYLCASSSTSGRGVGELFFGEGSRLTVL.

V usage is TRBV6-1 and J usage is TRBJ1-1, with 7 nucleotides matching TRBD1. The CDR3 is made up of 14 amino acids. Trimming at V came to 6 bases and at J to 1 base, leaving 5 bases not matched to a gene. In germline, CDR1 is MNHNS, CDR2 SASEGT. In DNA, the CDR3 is TGTGCCAGCAGCCTCAGGGGGAGGAACACTGAAGCTTTCTTT. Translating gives CASSLRGRNTEAFF.

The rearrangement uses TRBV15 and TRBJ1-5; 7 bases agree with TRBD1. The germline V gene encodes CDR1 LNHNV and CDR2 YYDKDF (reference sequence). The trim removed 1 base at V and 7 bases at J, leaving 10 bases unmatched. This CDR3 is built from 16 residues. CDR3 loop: CATSRGGGGKGQPQHF. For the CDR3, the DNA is TGTGCCACCAGCAGAGGAGGAGGGGGCAAAGGGCAGCCCCAGCATTTT.

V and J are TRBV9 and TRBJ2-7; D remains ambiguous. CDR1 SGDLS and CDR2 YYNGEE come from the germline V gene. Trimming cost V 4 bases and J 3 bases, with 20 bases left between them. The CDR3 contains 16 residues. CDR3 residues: CASSTHGPKRYYEQYF. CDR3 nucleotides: TGTGCCAGCAGCACCCACGGCCCAAAGAGATACTACGAGCAGTACTTC.

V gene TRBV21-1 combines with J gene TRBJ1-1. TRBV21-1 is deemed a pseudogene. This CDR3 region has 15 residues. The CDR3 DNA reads TGTGCCAGCAGCACTTCCGGTCGGGGAAACACTGAAGCTTTCTTT. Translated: CASSTSGRGNTEAFF.

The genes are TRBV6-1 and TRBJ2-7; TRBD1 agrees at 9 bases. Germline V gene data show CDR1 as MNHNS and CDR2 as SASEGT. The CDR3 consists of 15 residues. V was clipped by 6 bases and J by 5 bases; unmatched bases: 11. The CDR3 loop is CASRPPGTGRDEQYF. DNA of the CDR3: TGTGCCAGCAGGCCCCCCGGGACAGGGCGCGACGAGCAGTACTTC.

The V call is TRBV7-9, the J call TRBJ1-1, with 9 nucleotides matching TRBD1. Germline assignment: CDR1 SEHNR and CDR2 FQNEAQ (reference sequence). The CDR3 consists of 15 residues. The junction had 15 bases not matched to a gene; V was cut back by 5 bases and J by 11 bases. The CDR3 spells CASSGSGGDREEAFF. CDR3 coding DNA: TGTGCCAGCAGCGGCAGCGGAGGGGACAGGGAGGAGGCTTTCTTT. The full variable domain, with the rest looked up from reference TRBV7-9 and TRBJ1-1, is DTGVSQNPRHKITKRGQNVTFRCDPISEHNRLYWYRQTLGQGPEFLTYFQNEAQLEKSRLLSDRFSAERPKGSFSTLEIQRTEQGDSAMYLCASSGSGGDREEAFFGQGTRLTVV.

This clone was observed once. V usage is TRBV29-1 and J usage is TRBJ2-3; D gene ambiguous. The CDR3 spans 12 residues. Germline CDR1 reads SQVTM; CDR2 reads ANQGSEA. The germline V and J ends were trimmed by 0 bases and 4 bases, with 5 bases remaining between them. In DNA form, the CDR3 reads TGCAGCGTTGAAGATAGGGCAGATACGCAGTATTTT. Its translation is CSVEDRADTQYF.

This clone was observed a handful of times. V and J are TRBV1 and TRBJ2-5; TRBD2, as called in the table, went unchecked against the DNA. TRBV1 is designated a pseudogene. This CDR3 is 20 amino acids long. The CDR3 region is CTSSQDRRNPLAGGGETQYF. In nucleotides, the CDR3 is TGCACCAGCAGCCAAGATAGGAGGAATCCTCTAGCGGGAGGGGGAGAGACCCAGTACTTC.

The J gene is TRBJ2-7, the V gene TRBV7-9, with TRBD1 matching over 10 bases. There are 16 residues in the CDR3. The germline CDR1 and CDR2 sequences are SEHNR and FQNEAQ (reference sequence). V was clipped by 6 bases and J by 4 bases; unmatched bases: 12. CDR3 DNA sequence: TGTGCCAGCAGTCCGACAGGGGGCCAGGCGTTTTACGAGCAGTACTTC. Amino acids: CASSPTGGQAFYEQYF.

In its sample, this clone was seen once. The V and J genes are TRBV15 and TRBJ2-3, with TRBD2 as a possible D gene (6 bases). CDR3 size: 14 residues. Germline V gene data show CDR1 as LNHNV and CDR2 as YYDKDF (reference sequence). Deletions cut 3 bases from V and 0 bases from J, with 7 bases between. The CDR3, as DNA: TGTGCCACCAGCAGCGGGGGAAGCACAGATACGCAGTATTTT. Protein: CATSSGGSTDTQYF. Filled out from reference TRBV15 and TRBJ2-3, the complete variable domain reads DAMVIQNPRYQVTQFGKPVTLSCSQTLNHNVMYWYQQKSSQAPKLLFHYYDKDFNNEADTPDNFQSRRPNTSFCFLDIRSPGLGDTAMYLCATSSGGSTDTQYFGPGTRLTVL.

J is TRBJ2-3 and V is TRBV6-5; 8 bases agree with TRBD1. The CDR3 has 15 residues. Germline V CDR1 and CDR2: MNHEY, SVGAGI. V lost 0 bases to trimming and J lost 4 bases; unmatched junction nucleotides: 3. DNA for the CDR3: TGTGCCAGCAGTTACTCGGACAGGGTCCCAGATACGCAGTATTTT. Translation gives CASSYSDRVPDTQYF.

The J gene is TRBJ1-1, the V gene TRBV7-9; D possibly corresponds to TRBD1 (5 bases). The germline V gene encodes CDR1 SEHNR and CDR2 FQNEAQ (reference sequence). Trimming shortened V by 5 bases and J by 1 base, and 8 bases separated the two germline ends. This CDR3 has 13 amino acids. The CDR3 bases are TGTGCCAGCAGCCACGGGGGGAACACTGAAGCTTTCTTT. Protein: CASSHGGNTEAFF.

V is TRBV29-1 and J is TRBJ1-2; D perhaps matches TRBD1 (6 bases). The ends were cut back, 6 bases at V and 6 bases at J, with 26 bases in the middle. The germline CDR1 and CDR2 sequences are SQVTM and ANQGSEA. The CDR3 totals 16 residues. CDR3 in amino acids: CSVFGGRDIGGNGYTF. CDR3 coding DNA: TGCAGCGTATTCGGAGGCAGGGACATCGGTGGTAATGGCTACACCTTC.

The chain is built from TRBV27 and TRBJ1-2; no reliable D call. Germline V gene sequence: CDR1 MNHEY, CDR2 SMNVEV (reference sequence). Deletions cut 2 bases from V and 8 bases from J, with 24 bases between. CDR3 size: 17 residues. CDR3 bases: TGTGCCAGCAGTTTACTAGGAGAGGGTTTGACTGTCGGAGGCTACACCTTC. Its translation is CASSLLGEGLTVGGYTF.

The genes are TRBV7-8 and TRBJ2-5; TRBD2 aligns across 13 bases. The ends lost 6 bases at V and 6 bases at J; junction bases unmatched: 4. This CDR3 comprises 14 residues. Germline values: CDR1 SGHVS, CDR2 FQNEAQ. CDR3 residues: CASRRTSGSQTQYF. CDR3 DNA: TGTGCCAGCAGACGGACTAGCGGGAGTCAGACCCAGTACTTC.

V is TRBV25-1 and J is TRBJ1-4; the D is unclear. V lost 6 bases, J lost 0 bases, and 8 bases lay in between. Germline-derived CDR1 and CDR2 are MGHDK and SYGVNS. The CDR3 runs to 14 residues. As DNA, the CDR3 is TGTGCCAGCAGCTACAGTGCAACTAATGAAAAACTGTTTTTT. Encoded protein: CASSYSATNEKLFF. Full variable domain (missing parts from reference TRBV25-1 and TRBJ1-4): EADIYQTPRYLVIGTGKKITLECSQTMGHDKMYWYQQDPGMELHLIHYSYGVNSTEKGDLSSESTVSRIRTEHFPLTLESARPSHTSQYLCASSYSATNEKLFFGSGTQLSVL.

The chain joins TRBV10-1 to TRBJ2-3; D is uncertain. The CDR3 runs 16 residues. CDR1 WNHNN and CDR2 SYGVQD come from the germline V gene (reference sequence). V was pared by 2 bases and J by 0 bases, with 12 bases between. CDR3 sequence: CASSERPTSSTDTQYF. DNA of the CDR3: TGCGCCAGCAGTGAGCGTCCAACTTCTAGCACAGATACGCAGTATTTT.

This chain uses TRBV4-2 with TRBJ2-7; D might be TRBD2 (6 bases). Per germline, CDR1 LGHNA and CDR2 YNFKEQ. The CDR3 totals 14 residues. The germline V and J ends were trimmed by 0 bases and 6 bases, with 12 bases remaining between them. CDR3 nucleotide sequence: TGTGCCAGCAGCCAAGATCTTCGGAGGGGCGAGCAGTACTTC. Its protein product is CASSQDLRRGEQYF.

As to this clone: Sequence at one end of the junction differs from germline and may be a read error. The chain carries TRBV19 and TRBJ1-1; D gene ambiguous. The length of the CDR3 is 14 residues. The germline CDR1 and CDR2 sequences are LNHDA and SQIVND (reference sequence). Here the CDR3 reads CASSPQQWNPEAFF. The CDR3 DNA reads TGTGCCAGTAGCCCCCAACAGTGGAACCCTGAAGCTTTCTTT.

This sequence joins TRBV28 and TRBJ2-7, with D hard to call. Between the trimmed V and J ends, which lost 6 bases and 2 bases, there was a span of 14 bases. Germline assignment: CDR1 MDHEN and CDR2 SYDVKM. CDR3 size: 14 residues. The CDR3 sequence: CASSLEGPAYEQYF. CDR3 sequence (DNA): TGTGCCAGCAGCCTGGAAGGGCCGGCCTACGAGCAGTACTTC.

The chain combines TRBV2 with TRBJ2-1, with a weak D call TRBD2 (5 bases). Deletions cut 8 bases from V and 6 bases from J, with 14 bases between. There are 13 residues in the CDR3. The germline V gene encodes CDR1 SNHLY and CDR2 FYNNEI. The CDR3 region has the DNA TGTGCCAGCGCGGGTCTTAGAACCAATGAGCAGTTCTTC. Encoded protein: CASAGLRTNEQFF.